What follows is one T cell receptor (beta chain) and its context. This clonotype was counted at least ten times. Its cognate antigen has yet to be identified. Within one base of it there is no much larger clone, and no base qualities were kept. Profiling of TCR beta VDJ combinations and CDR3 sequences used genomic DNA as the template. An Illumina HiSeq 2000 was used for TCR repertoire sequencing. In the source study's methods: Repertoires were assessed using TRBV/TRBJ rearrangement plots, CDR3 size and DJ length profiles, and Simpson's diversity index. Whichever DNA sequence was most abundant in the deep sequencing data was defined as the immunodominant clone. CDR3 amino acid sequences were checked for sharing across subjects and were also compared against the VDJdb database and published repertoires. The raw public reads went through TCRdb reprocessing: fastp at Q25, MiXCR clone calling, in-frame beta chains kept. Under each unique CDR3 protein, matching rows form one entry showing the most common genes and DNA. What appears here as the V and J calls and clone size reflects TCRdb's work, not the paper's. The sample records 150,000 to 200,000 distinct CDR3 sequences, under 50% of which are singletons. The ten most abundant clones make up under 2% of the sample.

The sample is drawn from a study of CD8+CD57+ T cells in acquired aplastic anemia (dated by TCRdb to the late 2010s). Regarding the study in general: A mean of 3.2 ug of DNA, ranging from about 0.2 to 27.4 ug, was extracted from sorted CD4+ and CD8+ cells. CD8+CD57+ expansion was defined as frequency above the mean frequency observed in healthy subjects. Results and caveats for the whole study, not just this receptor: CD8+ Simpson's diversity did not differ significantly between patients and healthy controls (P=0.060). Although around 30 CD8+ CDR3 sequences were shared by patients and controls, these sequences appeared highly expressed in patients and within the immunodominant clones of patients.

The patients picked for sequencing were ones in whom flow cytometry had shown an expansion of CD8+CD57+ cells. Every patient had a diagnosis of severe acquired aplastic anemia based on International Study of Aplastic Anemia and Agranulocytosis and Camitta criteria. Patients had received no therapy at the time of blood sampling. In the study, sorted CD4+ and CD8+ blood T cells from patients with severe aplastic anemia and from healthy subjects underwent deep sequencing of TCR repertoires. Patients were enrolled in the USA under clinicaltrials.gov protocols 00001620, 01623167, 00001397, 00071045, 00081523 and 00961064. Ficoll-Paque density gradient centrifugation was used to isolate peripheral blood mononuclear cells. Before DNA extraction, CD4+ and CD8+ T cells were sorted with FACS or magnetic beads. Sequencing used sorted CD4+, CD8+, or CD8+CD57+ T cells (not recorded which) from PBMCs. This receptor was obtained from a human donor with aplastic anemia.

This receptor carries the CDR3 CASSLLAGGREKLFF. The DNA sequence is given as TGTGCCAGCAGTTTGCTCGCAGGGGGCCGGGAAAAACTGTTTTTT. This chain is built from TRBV12-3 or TRBV12-4 and TRBJ1-4, with 8 middle bases fitting TRBD1. Relative to germline, V is missing 3 bases and J is missing 8 bases, with 8 bases of the junction outside any gene match. The CDR3 contains 15 residues, cysteine and phenylalanine counted. Only CDR3 DNA is held: 45 bases, read in frame from base 1.